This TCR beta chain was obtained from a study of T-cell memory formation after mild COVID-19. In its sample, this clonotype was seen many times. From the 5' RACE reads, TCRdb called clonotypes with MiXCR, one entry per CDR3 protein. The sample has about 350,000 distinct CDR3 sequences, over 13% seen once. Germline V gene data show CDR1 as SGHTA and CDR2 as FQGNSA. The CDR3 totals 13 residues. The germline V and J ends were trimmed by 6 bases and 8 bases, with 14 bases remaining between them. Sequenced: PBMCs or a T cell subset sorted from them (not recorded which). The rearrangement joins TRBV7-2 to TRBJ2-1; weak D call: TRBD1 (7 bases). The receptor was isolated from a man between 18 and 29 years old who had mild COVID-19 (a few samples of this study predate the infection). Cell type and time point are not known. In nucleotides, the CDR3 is TGTGCCAGCAGATCAGGGGGGAAGGATGAGCAGTTCTTC. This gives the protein CASRSGGKDEQFF. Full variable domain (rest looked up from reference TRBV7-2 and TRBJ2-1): GAGVSQSPSNKVTEKGKDVELRCDPISGHTALYWYRQSLGQGLEFLIYFQGNSAPDKSGLPSDRFSAERTGGSVSTLTIQRTQQEDSAVYLCASRSGGKDEQFFGPGTRLTVL.